Presented here are 12 T cell receptor beta chains from one specimen sequenced in a study of PD-1 blockade in classical Hodgkin lymphoma. Regarding time point: cycle 4 day 1 (C4D1), after five to seven weeks of nivolumab. Every patient had relapsed following autologous stem cell transplantation, and cohorts differed in brentuximab vedotin exposure. TCRdb keeps only in-frame clones here, not all; method: immunoSEQ multiplex PCR. This table has 25,000 to 35,000 clones, approximately 70% appearing once. Sample: peripheral blood mononuclear cells (PBMCs), taken before the fourth cycle of nivolumab. These receptors originate from a human donor with classical Hodgkin lymphoma.

The V call is TRBV19, the J call TRBJ1-5, with a possible D match to TRBD1 (6 bases). The CDR3 extends over 16 amino acids. V was trimmed by 7 bases and J by 4 bases, leaving 20 bases between them. Germline V gene data show CDR1 as LNHDA and CDR2 as SQIVND (reference sequence). In DNA form, the CDR3 reads TGTGCCAGTACCGGTCTTGGGGGGGCTATAAATCAGCCCCAGCATTTT. Translating it yields CASTGLGGAINQPQHF.

A few counts support this clone. The V call is TRBV9, the J call TRBJ2-3; D not resolved. The CDR3 runs 14 residues. Between the trimmed V and J ends, which lost 3 bases and 2 bases, there was a span of 10 bases. Germline assignment: CDR1 SGDLS and CDR2 YYNGEE. The CDR3 DNA follows: TGTGCCAGCAGCGGGTGGGCACTCACAGATACGCAGTATTTT. Translating it yields CASSGWALTDTQYF.

The chain recombines TRBV15 with TRBJ2-7; 13 nucleotides align to TRBD2. The CDR3 covers 15 residues. The germline CDR1 and CDR2 sequences are LNHNV and YYDKDF (reference sequence). V gave up 3 bases and J gave up 3 bases; unmatched junction bases: 2. CDR3 sequence (DNA): TGTGCCACCAGCAGCCGGACTAGCGGGAGCTACGAGCAGTACTTC. It codes for CATSSRTSGSYEQYF.

The rearrangement joins TRBV28 to TRBJ1-2; D remains ambiguous. Germline CDR1 reads MDHEN; CDR2 reads SYDVKM. CDR3 size: 11 residues. Trimming took off 5 bases at V and 3 bases at J, with 4 bases between the two ends. The DNA for the CDR3 is TGTGCCAGCAGTGGACACTATGGCTACACCTTC. Translated: CASSGHYGYTF.

This clone rates as medium-sized. This chain joins TRBV4-3 and TRBJ2-7; D perhaps matches TRBD2 (6 bases). Germline lookup yields CDR1 LGHNA and CDR2 YSLEER. Trimming removed 2 bases from V and 4 bases from J, with 12 bases in between. The CDR3 has 14 amino acids. Here the CDR3 DNA reads TGCGCCAGCAGCCAACGTCAGGGAGGATACGAGCAGTACTTC. This sequence encodes CASSQRQGGYEQYF.

The chain combines TRBV7-2 with TRBJ2-6, with 7 bases that match TRBD1. The CDR3 extends over 17 amino acids. Germline CDR1 and CDR2: SGHTA and FQGNSA. V lost 3 bases to trimming and J lost 0 bases; unmatched junction nucleotides: 5. CDR3 in amino acids: CASSLTGSASGANVLTF. The CDR3 nucleotides read TGTGCCAGCAGCTTGACAGGGTCCGCCTCTGGGGCCAACGTCCTGACTTTC.

The chain has TRBV11-1 and TRBJ2-7, with D perhaps matching TRBD2 (6 bases). There are 14 residues in the CDR3. The V gene lost 1 base and the J gene lost 5 bases, with 12 bases spanning the gap. The germline V gene has CDR1 SGHAT and CDR2 FQDESV (reference sequence). The DNA of the CDR3 is TGTGCCAGCAGCTTAGAGTCGGGGACTGACGAGCAGTACTTC. It codes for CASSLESGTDEQYF.

The genes are TRBV19 and TRBJ1-6; D possibly corresponds to TRBD1 (5 bases). Trimming removed 8 bases from V and 5 bases from J, with 10 bases in between. This CDR3 is 13 amino acids long. Germline values: CDR1 LNHDA, CDR2 SQIVND (reference sequence). The CDR3 here is CASFGGNNSPLHF. Here the CDR3 DNA reads TGTGCCAGTTTCGGGGGTAATAATTCACCCCTCCACTTT.

This clone has just a few counts. The chain carries TRBV6-5 and TRBJ1-1; 7 nucleotides line up with TRBD1. CDR1 is MNHEY and CDR2 is SVGAGI in the germline V gene. V dropped 11 bases and J dropped 6; count of bases not matched to a gene: 12. There are 13 residues in the CDR3. CDR3 sequence reads: CASYPRQGSEAFF. The CDR3 nucleotides are TGTGCCTCCTACCCGCGACAGGGCTCTGAAGCTTTCTTT.

This chain joins TRBV25-1 and TRBJ1-2; TRBD1 is a possible D gene (5 bases). The CDR3 has 12 amino acids. CDR1 MGHDK and CDR2 SYGVNS come from the germline V gene. Trimming left V 3 bases short and J 6 bases short, with 8 bases between. The DNA for the CDR3 is TGTGCCAGCAGTGACTTCAGGGATGGCTACACCTTC. It codes for CASSDFRDGYTF.

The chain is built from TRBV5-5 and TRBJ1-4; TRBD1 agrees at 9 bases. Germline-derived CDR1 and CDR2 are SGHKS and YYEKEE (reference sequence). Trimming at V came to 5 bases and at J to 7 bases, leaving 9 bases not matched to a gene. This CDR3 contains 15 residues. CDR3 in amino acids: CASSLVGTGLEKLFF. The DNA of the CDR3 is TGTGCCAGCAGTCTTGTGGGGACAGGGCTTGAAAAACTGTTTTTT.

This sequence joins TRBV30 and TRBJ2-6; possible D gene TRBD1, 5 bases. Germline CDR1 GTSNPN, CDR2 SVGIG (reference sequence). Trimming took off 4 bases at V and 1 base at J, with 8 bases between the two ends. The CDR3 runs 14 residues. CDR3 bases: TGTGCCTGGACAAAGGGGTCTGGGGCCAACGTCCTGACTTTC. It is translated as CAWTKGSGANVLTF.